This T cell receptor (beta chain) was captured in a study of cytomegalovirus exposure and HLA in healthy donors. Details on this clone: Its antigen is unknown.

Study-wide results and limits: The authors later found most CMV-associated TCR beta chains appeared HLA-restricted. The authors later linked a missense DCLRE1C variant to TCR beta V- and J-gene trimming.

PCR primers comprised 60 Vbeta and 13 Jbeta primers. Generated by immunoSEQ multiplex PCR, the TCRdb table keeps only in-frame clones and is missing some. The table lists some 200,000 clones, 70% to 85% of them singletons. This CDR3 is built from 14 residues. The germline gives CDR1 WNHNN, CDR2 SYGVQD (reference sequence). Unmatched junction bases numbered 6, after V lost 4 bases and J lost 4 bases. The chain employs TRBV10-1 and TRBJ1-2, with 7 positions matching TRBD1. Sequences were obtained from PBMCs. The receptor comes from a woman in her sixties or seventies in good health and CMV-seropositive. Here the CDR3 reads CASSAAGTAYGYTF. The CDR3 DNA sequence: TGCGCCAGCAGTGCAGCCGGGACAGCCTATGGCTACACCTTC.